Listed below are T cell receptor beta chains from one sample, sequenced in a study of T cells after yellow fever vaccination. MiXCR, applied by TCRdb to the 5' RACE reads, yields one record per CDR3 protein. The table has 300,000 to 400,000 distinct CDR3 sequences, more than 5.5% seen once; the top ten hold over 12%. The material sequenced was PBMCs, taken 5 days after the yellow fever booster vaccination. The receptors were gathered from a man between 25 and 39 years old who received the YFV17D yellow fever vaccine. CDR3s include the opening cysteine and the closing phenylalanine or tryptophan. D genes are given only for firm matches. For some rows the clone size is stated as once, few or many, or as a class when expanded; others skip it.

TRBV15	TRBJ2-1	NA	many	TGTGCCACCAGCAGAGAGGGCCTCAATGAGCAGTTCTTC	CATSREGLNEQFF
TRBV7-3	TRBJ2-3	NA	few	TGTGCCAGCAGCTTATTCCCGGGAAGGGCAGATACGCAGTATTTT	CASSLFPGRADTQYF
TRBV28	TRBJ2-7	NA	many	TGTGCCAGCAATTTCCCAAGATACGAGCAGTACTTC	CASNFPRYEQYF
TRBV20-1	TRBJ1-2	TRBD1	many	TGCAGTGCTAATAACCGGGACAGGGGTGATGGCTACACCTTC	CSANNRDRGDGYTF
TRBV7-9	TRBJ2-7	NA	few	TGTGCCAGCAGCCTTGACGTCTCCTACGAGCAGTACTTC	CASSLDVSYEQYF
TRBV13	TRBJ2-1	TRBD2	NA	TGTGCCAGCAGCTTAGGGACTAGCGGGAGTGACAATGAGCAGTTCTTC	CASSLGTSGSDNEQFF
TRBV20-1	TRBJ2-2	NA	NA	TGCAGTGCTACAGGGGCCCTTAACACCGGGGAGCTGTTTTTT	CSATGALNTGELFF
TRBV28	TRBJ2-2	TRBD2	NA	TGTGCCAGCAGTTTGGCGCGGGGGTGGAGAACCGGGGAGCTGTTTTTT	CASSLARGWRTGELFF
TRBV20-1	TRBJ2-7	TRBD2	many	TGCAGTGCCAATAGAGCACGGCTAGCGGGTTCCTACGAGCAGTACTTC	CSANRARLAGSYEQYF
TRBV7-9	TRBJ1-2	TRBD1	few	TGTGCCAGCAGCTCCCAGGGAGGGGGCGAAAAAGGCTACACCTTC	CASSSQGGGEKGYTF
TRBV5-1	TRBJ2-5	NA	NA	TGCGCCAGCAGCTCCTCTGCCCTAGAGACCCAGTACTTC	CASSSSALETQYF
TRBV5-1	TRBJ2-1	TRBD1	NA	TGCGCCAGCAGCCCCGGGACAGCGACGAACAATGAGCAGTTCTTC	CASSPGTATNNEQFF
TRBV20-1	TRBJ2-1	NA	many	TGCAGTGCTATACGTGGGCCGGGGTTGGATGAGCAGTTCTTC	CSAIRGPGLDEQFF
TRBV11-2	TRBJ2-3	TRBD2	NA	TGTGCCAGCAGCTTAAGACGGGGAGGGAGCACAGATACGCAGTATTTT	CASSLRRGGSTDTQYF
TRBV28	TRBJ2-3	TRBD2	many	TGTGCCAGCAGTCCAACTAGCGGGGTTTCTAGCACAGATACGCAGTATTTT	CASSPTSGVSSTDTQYF
TRBV7-2	TRBJ2-7	TRBD2	many	TGTGCCAGCAGCCCTAGCGGGATTACCTACGAGCAGTACTTC	CASSPSGITYEQYF
TRBV20-1	TRBJ2-3	TRBD1	NA	TGCAGTGCTAGTAAGGTGACAGGGGTTACAGATACGCAGTATTTT	CSASKVTGVTDTQYF
TRBV2	TRBJ1-1	TRBD1	NA	TGTGCCAGCCTGTGGAGGGGACAGGGGAGCTCTGAAGCTTTCTTT	CASLWRGQGSSEAFF
TRBV15	TRBJ2-7	TRBD1	NA	TGTGCCACCAGCTATGGAAGGGGGCGTTACGAGCAGTACTTC	CATSYGRGRYEQYF
TRBV4-3	TRBJ2-1	NA	many	TGCGCCAGCAGCCAAGATGGAGGGAGTGAGCAGTTCTTC	CASSQDGGSEQFF
TRBV6-5	TRBJ1-1	NA	few	TGTGCCAGCAGTTATACAGGGCCCTCGGGGGAAGCTTTCTTT	CASSYTGPSGEAFF
TRBV10-3	TRBJ2-7	NA	many	TGTGCCATCAGTGAGTCAGTGGGGAACGTGAACTTC	CAISESVGNVNF
TRBV4-3	TRBJ2-7	NA	many	TGCGCCAGCAGCCAAGGCAGTAGCGGATCCTACGAGCAGTACTTC	CASSQGSSGSYEQYF
TRBV19	TRBJ1-5	NA	few	TGTGCCAGTAGTATAGGATCAGGGGCCTACAATCAGCCCCAGCATTTT	CASSIGSGAYNQPQHF
TRBV18	TRBJ2-2	NA	many	TGTGCCAGCTCACCCCTGACAGGCGGGGAGCTGTTTTTT	CASSPLTGGELFF
TRBV5-6	TRBJ2-7	NA	NA	TGTGCCAGCAGCTTGGTCAGTGGAGAGCAGTACTTC	CASSLVSGEQYF
TRBV18	TRBJ2-7	NA	many	TGTGCCAGCTCACAACAACAGCTGCGTGGGGAGCAGTACTTC	CASSQQQLRGEQYF